The 18 T cell receptor beta chains presented below share a single source sample, sequenced in a study of Graves' ophthalmopathy and Graves' hyperthyroidism. TCR beta CDR3 regions were amplified from RNA transcripts. The authors performed first-round RT-PCR with HTBI primers and then a second-round multiplex PCR. MiXCR, run by TCRdb on the multiplex PCR reads, gives a single entry per CDR3 protein. The profile shows around 400,000 distinct CDR3 sequences, under 25% of them singletons. Material for sequencing was peripheral blood. These receptors all stem from a woman aged 18-30 years with stable Graves' hyperthyroidism.

The sample holds many counts of this clonotype. This chain connects TRBV29-1 to TRBJ1-1, with 11 bases fitting TRBD1. The germline V gene encodes CDR1 SQVTM and CDR2 ANQGSEA. CDR3 length equals 13 residues. V lost 6 bases to trimming and J lost 8 bases; unmatched junction nucleotides: 8. CDR3 DNA: TGCAGCGTGGAAAGGACAGGGGGCTCCGAAGCTTTCTTT. Its translation is CSVERTGGSEAFF.

This clonotype was recorded at least ten times. The J gene is TRBJ2-5, the V gene TRBV12-3 or TRBV12-4; TRBD2 agrees at 13 bases. V gave up 6 bases and J gave up 2 bases; unmatched junction bases: 3. The CDR3 runs to 15 residues. As DNA, the CDR3 is TGTGCCAGCAGACTAGCGGGAGGGCGACAAGAGACCCAGTACTTC. Its translation is CASRLAGGRQETQYF.

This clonotype was counted many times. The V gene is TRBV3-1, the J gene TRBJ1-1, with 7 bases lining up with TRBD1. This CDR3 contains 14 residues. J lost 7 bases, V lost 7 bases, and 12 bases had no gene match. Germline CDR1 LGHDT, CDR2 YNNKEL (reference sequence). CDR3 nucleotides: TGTGCCAGCACCATACACGACAGGGCAAGTGAAGCTTTCTTT. Translating it yields CASTIHDRASEAFF. The variable domain in full, with the rest retrieved from reference TRBV3-1 and TRBJ1-1, is DTAVSQTPKYLVTQMGNDKSIKCEQNLGHDTMYWYKQDSKKFLKIMFSYNNKELIINETVPNRFSPKSPDKAHLNLHINSLELGDSAVYFCASTIHDRASEAFFGQGTRLTVV.

This clonotype was recorded at least ten times. The chain combines TRBV12-3 or TRBV12-4 with TRBJ2-5; D might be TRBD1 (6 bases). The V end lost 6 bases, the J end lost 7 bases, and 24 bases lay between the germline ends. CDR3 length: 16 residues. This chain's CDR3 is CASRGTKGRGDPTQYF. Here the CDR3 DNA reads TGTGCCAGCAGGGGGACAAAGGGAAGGGGTGATCCGACCCAGTACTTC.

The genes are TRBV12-3 or TRBV12-4 and TRBJ2-7; D is ambiguous. The CDR3 has 17 residues. V lost 0 bases and J lost 0, with 15 bases in between. CDR3 amino acids: CASSLAGGHPISYEQYF. CDR3 DNA sequence: TGTGCCAGCAGTTTAGCTGGTGGGCACCCGATCTCCTACGAGCAGTACTTC.

The sample holds one count of this clonotype. This chain connects TRBV12-3 or TRBV12-4 to TRBJ2-7; tentative D call: TRBD1 (6 bases). This CDR3 is 16 amino acids long. The germline V and J ends were trimmed by 4 bases and 1 base, with 17 bases remaining between them. The CDR3 spells CASSSPGTRGSYEQYF. As DNA, the CDR3 is TGTGCCAGCAGTTCCCCCGGGACAAGGGGTTCCTACGAGCAGTACTTC.

This clonotype appeared many times. The chain has TRBV9 and TRBJ2-5; possibly TRBD2 for D (6 bases). The CDR3 is 14 residues long. V shed 0 bases and J shed 5 bases, with 11 bases lying between them. Germline-derived CDR1 and CDR2 are SGDLS and YYNGEE. CDR3 amino acids: CASSVAGGVETQYF. The CDR3 coding sequence is TGTGCCAGCAGCGTAGCCGGGGGAGTTGAGACCCAGTACTTC.

This clonotype was counted at least ten times. This chain links TRBV7-9 with TRBJ1-1; maybe TRBD1 (6 bases). The germline V gene has CDR1 SEHNR and CDR2 FQNEAQ (reference sequence). The length of the CDR3 is 13 residues. Trimming pared 7 bases from V and 1 base from J, leaving 10 bases between. CDR3 residues: CASIKQGNTEAFF. In DNA form, the CDR3 reads TGTGCCAGCATCAAACAGGGGAACACTGAAGCTTTCTTT.

On this clonotype itself: One end of the junction does not line up with germline, which may come from a read error. This chain connects TRBV12-3 or TRBV12-4 to TRBJ2-5; 7 bases fit TRBD2. The CDR3 length is 15 residues. CDR3: CASSLAGVREETQYF. CDR3 in DNA: TGTGCCAGCAGCTTAGCGGGCGTAAGGGAAGAGACCCAGTACTTC.

The chain couples TRBV19 to TRBJ2-5; tentatively, D is TRBD1 (5 bases). The CDR3 runs to 20 residues. The V end lost 10 bases, the J end lost 9 bases, and 42 bases lay between the germline ends. The V gene's germline CDR1 is LNHDA and CDR2 SQIVND (reference sequence). This chain's CDR3 is CAKPRPTPTGRGWWVRAQYF. The CDR3 region has the DNA TGTGCCAAACCCCGGCCAACTCCAACAGGTCGTGGGTGGTGGGTCCGGGCCCAGTACTTC.

The gene calls are TRBV6-1 and TRBJ1-6, with TRBD1 matching 7 bases. Trimming at V came to 5 bases and at J to 7 bases, leaving 8 bases not matched to a gene. This CDR3 region has 15 residues. Per the germline V gene, CDR1 is MNHNS and CDR2 is SASEGT. The DNA of the CDR3 is TGTGCCAGCAGTCGATCCGGACAGGCCAATTCACCCCTCCACTTT. This codes for CASSRSGQANSPLHF.

The chain links TRBV5-1 to TRBJ2-2, with D perhaps given as TRBD1 or TRBD2 (6 bases each). Germline V lookup: CDR1 SGHRS, CDR2 YFSETQ. Trimming pared 0 bases from V and 7 bases from J, leaving 16 bases between. The CDR3 sequence is 16 residues long. This CDR3 reads CASSLGGRGPGGELFF. CDR3 DNA sequence: TGCGCCAGCAGCTTGGGAGGTCGGGGGCCCGGCGGGGAGCTGTTTTTT.

The rearrangement links TRBV20-1 to TRBJ1-5, with unresolved D. Deletions cut 0 bases from V and 3 bases from J, with 6 bases between. CDR3 length: 13 residues. Germline values: CDR1 DFQATT, CDR2 SNEGSKA (reference sequence). The CDR3 protein is CSARDTINQPQHF. CDR3 DNA sequence: TGCAGTGCTAGAGACACGATCAATCAGCCCCAGCATTTT.

V and J are TRBV20-1 and TRBJ2-5; 15 nucleotides line up with TRBD2. V gave up 3 bases and J gave up 2 bases; unmatched junction bases: 7. Germline V gives CDR1 DFQATT, CDR2 SNEGSKA (reference sequence). CDR3 length: 17 amino acids. The CDR3 DNA is TGCAGTGCTAGCCTTTGGACTAGCGGGAGGGAGCAAGAGACCCAGTACTTC. This sequence encodes CSASLWTSGREQETQYF.

The table lists this clonotype with many counts. A read error may produce the germline difference seen at one junction end. The rearrangement links TRBV12-3 or TRBV12-4 to TRBJ1-5; D unresolved. The CDR3 length is 15 residues. The DNA of the CDR3 is TGTGCCAGCAAGACAAGACACGGCAGCAACCAGCCCCAGCATTTT. Translating gives CASKTRHGSNQPQHF.

V usage is TRBV2 and J usage is TRBJ1-3, with D possibly being TRBD1 (6 bases). The CDR3 is 14 amino acids. Per the germline V gene, CDR1 is SNHLY and CDR2 is FYNNEI. V was clipped by 2 bases and J by 2 bases, with 7 bases between them. The CDR3 nucleotides read TGTGCCAGCAGTGAATGGGGGCCTGGAAACACCATATATTTT. This encodes CASSEWGPGNTIYF.

This clonotype was recorded at least ten times. This chain's CDR3 is CASTRDYRYEQYF. CDR3 DNA sequence: TGTGCCAGCACCCGGGACTACAGATACGAGCAGTACTTC. J is TRBJ2-7 and V is TRBV7-9; TRBD2 matches at 7 bases. Germline V CDR1 and CDR2: SEHNR, FQNEAQ (reference sequence). V lost 7 bases to trimming and J lost 4 bases; unmatched junction nucleotides: 7. There are 13 residues in the CDR3.

This clonotype was recorded many times. Mismatch with germline at one junction end may stem from a read error. This chain uses TRBV15 with TRBJ2-7; 7 nucleotides align to TRBD2. The CDR3 loop spans 15 amino acids. Germline V gene sequence: CDR1 LNHNV, CDR2 YYDKDF (reference sequence). Here the CDR3 DNA reads TGTGCCACCAGCGGAGAGACTAGCCACACCTACGAGCAGTACTTC. Its translation: CATSGETSHTYEQYF.